This T cell receptor (beta chain) came from a study of OX40 agonist ivuxolimab in advanced cancers. Overall study context: Dose-escalation subjects each had hepatocellular carcinoma, melanoma, renal cell or head and neck cancer. A history of anti-PD-1, anti-PD-L1 or anti-CTLA-4 therapy was acceptable, and 40% had some.

As for this clone: The antigen is not known.

The repertoire was sequenced with immunoSEQ multiplex PCR; TCRdb's copy has only in-frame clones and lacks some. Among about 77,000 clones listed, roughly 86% were seen once. The V end lost 6 bases, the J end lost 3 bases, and 13 bases lay between the germline ends. This CDR3 is 13 amino acids long. The germline gives CDR1 SQVTM, CDR2 ANQGSEA. Study conclusions and caveats: Expanded clones were, on average, more numerous in CD8+ T cells than in CD4+.

This TCR derives from an adult with an advanced solid tumor such as melanoma, head and neck, liver or kidney cancer. Here the sequenced sample was CD4+ or CD8+ T cells sorted from blood, taken in a trial of the OX40 agonist ivuxolimab. The chain joins TRBV29-1 to TRBJ2-3, with D tentatively TRBD1 or TRBD2 (5 bases each). The CDR3 loop is CSVSPGGTDTQYF. Here the CDR3 DNA reads TGCAGCGTCAGCCCTGGGGGTACAGATACGCAGTATTTT.